The clone carrying this TCR beta chain has a handful of counts. CDR3 length: 13 residues. Germline lookup yields CDR1 MNHEY and CDR2 SVGAGI. V dropped 5 bases and J dropped 7 bases, with 11 bases sitting between them. The source of the sample is a study of blood T cell repertoires in COVID-19. Study details: COVID-19 samples from acute and convalescent phases originated in the United States, Italy and Spain. T cells, B-cell-depleted T cells, or PBMCs supplied cDNA or gDNA.

In the original analysis: Estimated nucleated cell counts came from reference gene primer amplification. Using immunoSEQ multiplex PCR, the repertoire was profiled, and TCRdb retains in-frame clones only, with some absent. That table gives V, J and clone size, and the DNA gave D and trimming. Among roughly 240,000 clones listed, 86% were seen once. The sequencing input was peripheral blood. The origin of this receptor is a young man with active or convalescent COVID-19. This sequence joins TRBV6-5 and TRBJ2-2, with no clear D. CDR3 bases: TGTGCCAGCAGTCCTGAACGAGTCGGGGAGCTGTTTTTT. The encoded protein is CASSPERVGELFF.